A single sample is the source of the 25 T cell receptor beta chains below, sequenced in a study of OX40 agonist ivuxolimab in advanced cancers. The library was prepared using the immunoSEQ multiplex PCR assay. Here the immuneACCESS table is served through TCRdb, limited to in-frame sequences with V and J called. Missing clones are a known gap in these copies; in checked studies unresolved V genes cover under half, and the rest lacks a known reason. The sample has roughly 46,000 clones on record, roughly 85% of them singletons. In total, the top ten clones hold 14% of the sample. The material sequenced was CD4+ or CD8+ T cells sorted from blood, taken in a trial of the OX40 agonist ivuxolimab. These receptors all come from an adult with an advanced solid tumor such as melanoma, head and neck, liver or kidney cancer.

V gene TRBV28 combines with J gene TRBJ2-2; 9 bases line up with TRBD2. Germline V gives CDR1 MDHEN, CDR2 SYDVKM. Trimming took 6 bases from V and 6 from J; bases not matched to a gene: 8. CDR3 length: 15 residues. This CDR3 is CASSPSGMRSGELFF. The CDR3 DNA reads TGTGCCAGCAGCCCTAGCGGGATGCGATCCGGGGAGCTGTTTTTT.

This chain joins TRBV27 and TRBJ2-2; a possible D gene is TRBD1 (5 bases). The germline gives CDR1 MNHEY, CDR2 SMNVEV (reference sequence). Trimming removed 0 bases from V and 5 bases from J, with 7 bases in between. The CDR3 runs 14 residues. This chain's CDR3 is CASSLSRGTGELFF. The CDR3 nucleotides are TGTGCCAGCAGTTTATCTAGGGGTACCGGGGAGCTGTTTTTT.

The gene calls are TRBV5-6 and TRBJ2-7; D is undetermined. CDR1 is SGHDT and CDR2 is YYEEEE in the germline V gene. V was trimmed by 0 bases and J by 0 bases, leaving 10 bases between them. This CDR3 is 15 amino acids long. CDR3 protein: CASSLGPFSSYEQYF. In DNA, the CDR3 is TGTGCCAGCAGCTTGGGGCCATTCAGCTCCTACGAGCAGTACTTC.

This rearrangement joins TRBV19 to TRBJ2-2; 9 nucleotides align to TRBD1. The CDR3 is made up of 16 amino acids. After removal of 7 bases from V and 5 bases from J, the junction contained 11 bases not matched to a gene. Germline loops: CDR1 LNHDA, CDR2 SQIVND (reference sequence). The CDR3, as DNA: TGTGCCAGTAAGGGGGACAGGGACGGTGGGACCGGGGAGCTGTTTTTT. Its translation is CASKGDRDGGTGELFF.

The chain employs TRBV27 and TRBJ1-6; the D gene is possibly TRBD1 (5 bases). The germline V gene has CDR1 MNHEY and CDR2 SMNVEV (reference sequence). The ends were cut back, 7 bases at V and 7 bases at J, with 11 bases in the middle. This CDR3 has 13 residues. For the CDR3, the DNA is TGTGCCAGCAAACGACAGACGAATTCACCCCTCCACTTT. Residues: CASKRQTNSPLHF.

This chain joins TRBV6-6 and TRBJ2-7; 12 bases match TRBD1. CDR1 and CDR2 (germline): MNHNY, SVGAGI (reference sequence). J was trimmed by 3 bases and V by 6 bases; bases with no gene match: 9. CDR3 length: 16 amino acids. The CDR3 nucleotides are TGTGCCAGCAGCGCACCCGGGACAGGGGGCTTCTACGAGCAGTACTTC. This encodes CASSAPGTGGFYEQYF.

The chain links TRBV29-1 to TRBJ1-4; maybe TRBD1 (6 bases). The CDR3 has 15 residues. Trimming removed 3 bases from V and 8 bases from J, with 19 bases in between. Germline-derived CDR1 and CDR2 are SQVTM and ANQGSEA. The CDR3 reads CSVDGRPGEGEKLFF. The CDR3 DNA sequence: TGCAGCGTTGATGGTCGGCCAGGGGAAGGGGAAAAACTGTTTTTT. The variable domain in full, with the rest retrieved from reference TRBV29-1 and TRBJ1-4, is SAVISQKPSRDICQRGTSLTIQCQVDSQVTMMFWYRQQPGQSLTLIATANQGSEATYESGFVIDKFPISRPNLTFSTLTVSNMSPEDSSIYLCSVDGRPGEGEKLFFGSGTQLSVL.

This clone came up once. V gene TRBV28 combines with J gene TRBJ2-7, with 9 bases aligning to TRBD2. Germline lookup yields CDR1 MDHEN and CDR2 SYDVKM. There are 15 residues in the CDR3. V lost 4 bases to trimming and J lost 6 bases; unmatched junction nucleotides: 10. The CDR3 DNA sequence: TGTGCCAGCAGTTCTAGCGGGACTCGTTCGGGCGAGCAGTACTTC. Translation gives CASSSSGTRSGEQYF.

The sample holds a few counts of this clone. CDR3 loop: CASSTGTASYNEQFF. CDR3 sequence (DNA): TGTGCCAGCAGCACCGGGACTGCCTCCTACAATGAGCAGTTCTTC. This rearrangement joins TRBV7-2 to TRBJ2-1, with D perhaps matching TRBD2 (6 bases). The V gene's germline CDR1 is SGHTA and CDR2 FQGNSA. This CDR3 has 15 amino acids. V lost 5 bases and J 0 bases, leaving 11 bases between the germline ends. Using reference TRBV7-2 and TRBJ2-1 for the parts outside the CDR3, the full variable domain is GAGVSQSPSNKVTEKGKDVELRCDPISGHTALYWYRQSLGQGLEFLIYFQGNSAPDKSGLPSDRFSAERTGGSVSTLTIQRTQQEDSAVYLCASSTGTASYNEQFFGPGTRLTVL.

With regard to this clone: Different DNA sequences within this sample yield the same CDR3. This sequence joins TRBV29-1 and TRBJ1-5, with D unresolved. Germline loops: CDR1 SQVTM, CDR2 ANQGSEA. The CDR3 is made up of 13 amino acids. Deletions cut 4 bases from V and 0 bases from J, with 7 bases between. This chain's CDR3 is CSVGQNSNQPQHF. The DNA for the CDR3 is TGCAGCGTTGGGCAGAATAGCAATCAGCCCCAGCATTTT.

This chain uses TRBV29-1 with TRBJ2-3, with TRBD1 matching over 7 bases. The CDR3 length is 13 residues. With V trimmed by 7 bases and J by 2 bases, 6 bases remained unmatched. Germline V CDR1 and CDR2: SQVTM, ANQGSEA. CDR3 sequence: CSGETGTTDTQYF. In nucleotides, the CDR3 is TGCAGCGGGGAGACAGGGACCACAGATACGCAGTATTTT.

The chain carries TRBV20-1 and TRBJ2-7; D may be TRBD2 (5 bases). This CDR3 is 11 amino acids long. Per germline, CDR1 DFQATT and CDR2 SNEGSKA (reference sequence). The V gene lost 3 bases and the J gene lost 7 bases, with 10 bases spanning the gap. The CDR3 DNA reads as TGCAGTGCTAGGGCGGGTAAGGAGCAGTACTTC. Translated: CSARAGKEQYF.

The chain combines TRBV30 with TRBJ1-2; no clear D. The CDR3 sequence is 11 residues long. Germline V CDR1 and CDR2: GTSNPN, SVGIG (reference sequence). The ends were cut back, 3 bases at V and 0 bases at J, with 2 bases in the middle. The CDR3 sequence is CAWSPNYGYTF. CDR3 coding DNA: TGTGCCTGGAGCCCTAACTATGGCTACACCTTC.

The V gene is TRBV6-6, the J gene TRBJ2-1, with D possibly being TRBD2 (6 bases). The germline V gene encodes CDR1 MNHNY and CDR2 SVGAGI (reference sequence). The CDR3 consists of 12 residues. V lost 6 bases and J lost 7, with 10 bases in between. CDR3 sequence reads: CASRRTINEQFF. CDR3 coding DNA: TGTGCCAGCAGAAGGACTATAAATGAGCAGTTCTTC.

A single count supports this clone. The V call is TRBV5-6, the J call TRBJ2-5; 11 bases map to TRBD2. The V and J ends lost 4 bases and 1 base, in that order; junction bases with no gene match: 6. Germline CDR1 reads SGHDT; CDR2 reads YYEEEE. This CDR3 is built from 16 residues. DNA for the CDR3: TGTGCCAGCAGCCTCGGACTAGCGGGTACCCAAGAGACCCAGTACTTC. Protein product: CASSLGLAGTQETQYF.

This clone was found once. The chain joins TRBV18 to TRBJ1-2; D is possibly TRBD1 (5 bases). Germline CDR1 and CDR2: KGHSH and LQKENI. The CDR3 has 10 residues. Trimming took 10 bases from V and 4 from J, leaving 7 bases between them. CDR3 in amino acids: CATGGYGYTF. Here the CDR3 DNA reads TGTGCCACGGGGGGCTATGGCTACACCTTC.

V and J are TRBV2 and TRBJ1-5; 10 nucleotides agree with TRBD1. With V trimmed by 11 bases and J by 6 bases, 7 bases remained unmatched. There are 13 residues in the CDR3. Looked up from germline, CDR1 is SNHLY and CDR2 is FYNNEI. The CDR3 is CAAGGQGLQPQHF. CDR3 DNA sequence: TGTGCCGCAGGGGGACAGGGGCTTCAGCCCCAGCATTTT.

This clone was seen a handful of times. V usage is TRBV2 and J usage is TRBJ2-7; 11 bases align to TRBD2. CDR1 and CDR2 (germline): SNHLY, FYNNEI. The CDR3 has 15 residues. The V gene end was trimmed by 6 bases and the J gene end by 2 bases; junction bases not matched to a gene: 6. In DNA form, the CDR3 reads TGTGCCAGCAGCCCGGGACTAGCGGAACCCTACGAGCAGTACTTC. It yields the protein CASSPGLAEPYEQYF.

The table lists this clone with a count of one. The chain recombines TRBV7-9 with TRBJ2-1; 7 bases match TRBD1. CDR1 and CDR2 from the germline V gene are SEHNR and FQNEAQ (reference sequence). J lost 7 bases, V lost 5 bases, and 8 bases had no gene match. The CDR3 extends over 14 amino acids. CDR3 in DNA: TGTGCCAGCAGCACAGACAGGGTCATGAATGAGCAGTTCTTC. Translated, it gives CASSTDRVMNEQFF.

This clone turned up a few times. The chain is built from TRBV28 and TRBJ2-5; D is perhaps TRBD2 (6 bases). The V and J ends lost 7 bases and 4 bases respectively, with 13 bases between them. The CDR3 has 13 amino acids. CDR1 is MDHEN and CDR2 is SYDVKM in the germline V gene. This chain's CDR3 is CASTTRGTETQYF. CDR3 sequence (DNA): TGTGCCAGCACTACGCGGGGTACAGAGACCCAGTACTTC. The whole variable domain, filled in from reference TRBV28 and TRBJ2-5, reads DVKVTQSSRYLVKRTGEKVFLECVQDMDHENMFWYRQDPGLGLRLIYFSYDVKMKEKGDIPEGYSVSREKKERFSLILESASTNQTSMYLCASTTRGTETQYFGPGTRLLVL.

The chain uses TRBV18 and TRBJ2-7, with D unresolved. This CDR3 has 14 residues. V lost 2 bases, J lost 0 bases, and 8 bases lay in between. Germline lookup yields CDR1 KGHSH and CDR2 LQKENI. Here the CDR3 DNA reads TGTGCCAGCTCACCAGGGATTAGCTCCTACGAGCAGTACTTC. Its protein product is CASSPGISSYEQYF.

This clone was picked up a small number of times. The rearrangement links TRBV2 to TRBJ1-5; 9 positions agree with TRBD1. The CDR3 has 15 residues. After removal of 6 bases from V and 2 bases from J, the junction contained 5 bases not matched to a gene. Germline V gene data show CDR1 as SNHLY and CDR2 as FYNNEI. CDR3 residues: CASRDRTGGNQPQHF. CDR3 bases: TGTGCCAGCAGAGATAGGACAGGGGGCAATCAGCCCCAGCATTTT.

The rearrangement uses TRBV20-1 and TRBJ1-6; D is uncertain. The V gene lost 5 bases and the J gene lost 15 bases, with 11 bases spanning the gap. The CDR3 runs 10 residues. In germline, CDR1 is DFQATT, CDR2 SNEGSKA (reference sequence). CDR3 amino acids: CSAGQTVLHF. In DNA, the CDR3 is TGCAGTGCTGGGCAAACAGTCCTCCACTTT.

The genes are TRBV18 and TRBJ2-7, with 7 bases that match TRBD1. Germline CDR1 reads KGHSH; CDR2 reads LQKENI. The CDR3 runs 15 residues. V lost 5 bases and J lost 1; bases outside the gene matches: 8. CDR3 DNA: TGTGCCAGCTCAGCCGCGACGACAGGGTCCTACGAGCAGTACTTC. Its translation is CASSAATTGSYEQYF.

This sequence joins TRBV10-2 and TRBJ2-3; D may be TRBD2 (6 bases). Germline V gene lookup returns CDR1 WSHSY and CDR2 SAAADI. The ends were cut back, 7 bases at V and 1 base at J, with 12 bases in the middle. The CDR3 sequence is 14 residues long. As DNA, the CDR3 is TGCGCCAGCATAGCTAGCGCTCGCACAGATACGCAGTATTTT. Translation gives CASIASARTDTQYF.